The entry below describes one T cell receptor (beta chain). This specimen comes from a study of blood T cell repertoires in COVID-19. CDR1 SEHNR and CDR2 FQNEAQ come from the germline V gene (reference sequence). V dropped 2 bases and J dropped 2 bases, with 14 bases sitting between them. The CDR3 runs to 16 residues. The protocol was immunoSEQ multiplex PCR, while the TCRdb copy is restricted to in-frame clones and leaves out a portion. The repertoire holds some 260,000 clones, with about 88% as singletons. The chain couples TRBV7-9 to TRBJ2-3; D may be TRBD2 (5 bases). The TCR was taken from a man aged 30 to 39 with acute COVID-19. The source material was PBMCs or T cells enriched from blood (not recorded which). CDR3 coding DNA: TGTGCCAGCAGCTTAATGGCTAGCAAGACCACAGATACGCAGTATTTT. Its protein is CASSLMASKTTDTQYF.